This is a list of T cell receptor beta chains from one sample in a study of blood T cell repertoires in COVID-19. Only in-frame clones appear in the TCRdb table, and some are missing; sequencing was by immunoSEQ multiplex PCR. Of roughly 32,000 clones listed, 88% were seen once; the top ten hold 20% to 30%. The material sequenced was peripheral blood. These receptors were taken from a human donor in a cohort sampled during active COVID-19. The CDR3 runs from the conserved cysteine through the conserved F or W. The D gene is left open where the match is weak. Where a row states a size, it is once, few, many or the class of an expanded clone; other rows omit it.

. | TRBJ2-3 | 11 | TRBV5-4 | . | TGTGCCAGCAGCCTCACAGATACGCAGTATTTT | CASSLTDTQYF
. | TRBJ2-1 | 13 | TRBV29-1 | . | TGCAGCGTTGACGAACAGGGTTTCTATGAGCAGTTCTTC | CSVDEQGFYEQFF
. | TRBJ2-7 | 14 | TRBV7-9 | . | TGTGCCAGCAGCTACGGACCGGGGGTGGGGGAGCAGTACTTC | CASSYGPGVGEQYF
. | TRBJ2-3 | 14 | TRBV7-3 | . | TGTGCCAGCAGCACCATGGGCACCACAGATACGCAGTATTTT | CASSTMGTTDTQYF
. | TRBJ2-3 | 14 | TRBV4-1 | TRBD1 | TGCGCCAGCAGCCAAGCACAGGGGGTGGATACGCAGTATTTT | CASSQAQGVDTQYF
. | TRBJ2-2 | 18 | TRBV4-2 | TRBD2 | TGTGCCAGCAGCCGACAAGGGGTCGGGGGGGCCTACACCGGGGAGCTGTTTTTT | CASSRQGVGGAYTGELFF
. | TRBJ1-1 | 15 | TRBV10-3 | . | TGTGCCATCAGTGCCGGAGAGGGGGTAGCGTCTGAAGCTTTCTTT | CAISAGEGVASEAFF
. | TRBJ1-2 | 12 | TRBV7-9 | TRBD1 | TGTGCCAGCAGCTTAGACAGGGGGGGCTACACCTTC | CASSLDRGGYTF
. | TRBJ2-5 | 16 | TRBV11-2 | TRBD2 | TGTGCCAGCAGCTTCGTCCGGCTAGCGGGGGGGGAGACCCAGTACTTC | CASSFVRLAGGETQYF
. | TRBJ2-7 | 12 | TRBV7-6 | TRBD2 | TGTGCCAGCAGCTTAGGGGGGGGCGAGCAGTACTTC | CASSLGGGEQYF
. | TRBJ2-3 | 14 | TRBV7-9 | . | TGTGCCAGCAGCCCGTGGACTGGCACAGATACGCAGTATTTT | CASSPWTGTDTQYF
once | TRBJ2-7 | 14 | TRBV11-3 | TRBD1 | TGTGCCAGCAGCCCGGGGACAGGGAAGGACGAGCAGTACTTC | CASSPGTGKDEQYF
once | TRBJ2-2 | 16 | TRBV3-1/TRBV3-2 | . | TGTGCCAGCAGCCAAGAAAGGGGGATTTACACCGGGGAGCTGTTTTTT | CASSQERGIYTGELFF
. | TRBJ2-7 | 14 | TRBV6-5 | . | TGTGCCAGCACTGGGGAGCCCCACTCCTACGAGCAGTACTTC | CASTGEPHSYEQYF
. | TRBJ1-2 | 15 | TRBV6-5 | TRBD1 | TGTGCCAGCAGCCGTTACAGGGGTGCGAAATATGGCTACACCTTC | CASSRYRGAKYGYTF
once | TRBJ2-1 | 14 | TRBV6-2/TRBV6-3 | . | TGTGCCAGCAGTTACTCGAGTGCCTACAATGAGCAGTTCTTC | CASSYSSAYNEQFF
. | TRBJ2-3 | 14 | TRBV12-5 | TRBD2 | TGTGCTAGTAAGGCGGGACTAGCAACAGATACGCAGTATTTT | CASKAGLATDTQYF
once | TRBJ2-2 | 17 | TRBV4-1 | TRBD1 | TGCGCCAGCAGCCAAGATAGGACAGGGGTGAGAGTCGGGGAGCTGTTTTTT | CASSQDRTGVRVGELFF
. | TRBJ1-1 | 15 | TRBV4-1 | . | TGCGCCAGCAGCCAAGCCTGGACAGAGGACACTGAAGCTTTCTTT | CASSQAWTEDTEAFF
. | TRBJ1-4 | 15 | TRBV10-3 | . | TGTGCCATCAGTGATGGGGCAGCAACTAATGAAAAACTGTTTTTT | CAISDGAATNEKLFF
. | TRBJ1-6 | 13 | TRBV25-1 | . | TGTGCCAGCAGTGACAGGGAAGCGTCACCCCTCCACTTT | CASSDREASPLHF
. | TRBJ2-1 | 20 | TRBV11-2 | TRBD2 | TGTGCCAGCAGCTTAGATATCCGAGCGGGGGGCCGTTTTTCCTACAATGAGCAGTTCTTC | CASSLDIRAGGRFSYNEQFF
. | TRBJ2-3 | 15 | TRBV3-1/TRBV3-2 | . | TGTGCCAGCAGCCAAGAAGGGCGGGACACAGATACGCAGTATTTT | CASSQEGRDTDTQYF
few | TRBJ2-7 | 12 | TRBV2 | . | TGTGCCAGCAGTGGTACTAAGTACGAGCAGTACTTC | CASSGTKYEQYF
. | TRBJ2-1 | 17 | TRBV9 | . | TGTGCCAGCAGCGTAGCATGGCTAGCGAGATCCTACAATGAGCAGTTCTTC | CASSVAWLARSYNEQFF
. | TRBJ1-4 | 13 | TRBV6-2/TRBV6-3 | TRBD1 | TGTGCCAGCAGTTTCCCAGGGGGTTCGGAACTGTTTTTT | CASSFPGGSELFF
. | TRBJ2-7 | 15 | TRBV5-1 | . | TGCGCCAGCAGTTCCGTTACAGGGATAAGAGACGAGCAGTACTTC | CASSSVTGIRDEQYF
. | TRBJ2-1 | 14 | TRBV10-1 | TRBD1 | TGCGCCAGCAGTGAGCCTCTACAGGGGGACGAGCAGTTCTTC | CASSEPLQGDEQFF
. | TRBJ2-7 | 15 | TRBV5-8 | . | TGTGCCAGCAGCTTGATGGTGGGGGGGCGGTACGAGCAGTACTTC | CASSLMVGGRYEQYF
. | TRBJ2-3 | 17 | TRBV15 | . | TGTGCCACCAGCAGCCCTAAGGGGGGGTTCGGGACAGATACGCAGTATTTT | CATSSPKGGFGTDTQYF